Here is one T cell receptor beta chain with its context. Using immunoSEQ multiplex PCR, the repertoire was profiled, and TCRdb retains in-frame clones only, with some absent. The sample carries over 100,000 clones, 88% recorded once. The source of the sample is a study of cytomegalovirus exposure and HLA in healthy donors. The CDR3 is 14 residues long. CDR1 is SGDLS, CDR2 YYNGEE, per germline. V shed 0 bases and J shed 5 bases, with 8 bases lying between them. The TCR was taken from a woman under 30 in good health and CMV-seronegative. Sequenced material: PBMCs. This chain links TRBV9 with TRBJ1-4; D uncertain. The CDR3 sequence is CASSVEGENEKLFF. The CDR3 nucleotides read TGTGCCAGCAGCGTAGAAGGAGAGAATGAAAAACTGTTTTTT.